The 7 T cell receptor beta chains below all came from one sample that was sequenced in a study of early T cells in non-severe SARS-CoV-2 infection. MiXCR, applied by TCRdb to the 5' RACE reads, yields one record per CDR3 protein. Of 50,000 to 75,000 distinct CDR3 sequences in the sample, approximately 6% were seen once. The sample consisted of whole blood, taken at baseline. The receptors originated from an adult who was a healthcare worker with PCR-confirmed SARS-CoV-2 infection or an uninfected control (not recorded which).

This clonotype was counted many times. For the CDR3, the DNA is TGCAGCGTTGAAGATGGGACAGGGGAAAACATTCAGTACTTC. Translation: CSVEDGTGENIQYF. The chain combines TRBV29-1 with TRBJ2-4; 10 positions agree with TRBD1. There are 14 residues in the CDR3. The V gene's germline CDR1 is SQVTM and CDR2 ANQGSEA. V was pared by 0 bases and J by 5 bases, with 1 base of the junction left unmatched.

This clonotype occurred many times. The chain has TRBV20-1 and TRBJ2-5; possibly TRBD1 or TRBD2 for D (5 bases each). V lost 3 bases to trimming and J lost 2 bases, with 22 bases between them. Looked up from germline, CDR1 is DFQATT and CDR2 is SNEGSKA (reference sequence). This CDR3 has 17 residues. CDR3 loop: CSASGPGTRLVQETQYF. The CDR3 DNA sequence: TGCAGTGCTAGCGGTCCGGGGACCCGACTTGTACAAGAGACCCAGTACTTC.

This clonotype is medium-sized within its sample. The chain combines TRBV11-2 with TRBJ2-3, with 11 bases identical to TRBD2. CDR1 SGHAT and CDR2 FQNNGV come from the germline V gene. The length of the CDR3 is 16 residues. V was pared by 1 base and J by 4 bases, with 4 bases of the junction left unmatched. The CDR3 loop reads CASSLVAGGPPDTQYF. CDR3 bases: TGTGCCAGCAGCTTAGTAGCGGGAGGGCCCCCAGATACGCAGTATTTT.

This clonotype was seen more than once but under ten times. V and J are TRBV28 and TRBJ2-7, with 9 bases aligning to TRBD1. V shed 6 bases, J shed 4 bases, and the junction held 19 bases outside the gene matches. This CDR3 contains 18 residues. The germline V gene has CDR1 MDHEN and CDR2 SYDVKM. This chain's CDR3 is CASRGDREPTLIHYEQYF. In nucleotides, the CDR3 is TGTGCCAGCAGGGGGGACAGGGAGCCCACCCTCATTCATTACGAGCAGTACTTC.

This clonotype was counted only a few times. This may be a read error: a much more frequent sequence differs by one nucleotide. V and J are TRBV6-2 or TRBV6-3 and TRBJ2-1; 8 positions agree with TRBD2. Germline values: CDR1 MNHEY, CDR2 SVGEGT. The CDR3 loop spans 16 amino acids. CDR3 in amino acids: CASTLAGRNPYNEHFF. The CDR3 bases are TGTGCCAGCACCCTAGCGGGCCGAAACCCCTACAATGAGCATTTCTTC.

This clonotype was observed at least ten times. The V call is TRBV6-5, the J call TRBJ1-1, with D maybe TRBD1 (6 bases). The germline V gene encodes CDR1 MNHEY and CDR2 SVGAGI. This CDR3 is built from 14 residues. Trimming removed 0 bases from V and 3 bases from J, with 8 bases in between. The CDR3 DNA sequence: TGTGCCAGCAGTTACTCGGAGGGGGACACTGAAGCTTTCTTT. It is translated as CASSYSEGDTEAFF.

This clonotype was counted ten times or more. The chain has TRBV5-4 and TRBJ2-3, with D possibly being TRBD1 or TRBD2 (6 bases each). This CDR3 contains 19 residues. CDR1 is SGHNT and CDR2 is YYREEE in the germline V gene (reference sequence). V shed 2 bases and J shed 0 bases, with 22 bases lying between them. CDR3: CASSLRSGARQTSTDTQYF. For the CDR3, the DNA is TGTGCCAGCAGCTTACGCTCGGGGGCACGGCAAACTAGCACAGATACGCAGTATTTT. The full variable domain, its missing parts supplied by reference TRBV5-4 and TRBJ2-3, is ETGVTQSPTHLIKTRGQQVTLRCSSQSGHNTVSWYQQALGQGPQFIFQYYREEENGRGNFPPRFSGLQFPNYSSELNVNALELDDSALYLCASSLRSGARQTSTDTQYFGPGTRLTVL.